The present T cell receptor beta chain was sequenced within a study of T cell responses to AZD1222 COVID-19 vaccine. Only in-frame clones appear in the TCRdb table, and some are missing; sequencing was by immunoSEQ multiplex PCR. The repertoire holds about 100,000 clones, with around 87% as singletons. Findings and limits, study-wide: Of the AZD1222 recipients, only 5 or 6 were seropositive at baseline. Spike-specific TCR breadth and depth both grew after two AZD1222 doses. Clonal diversity may have been underestimated in mostly white British donors. Among vaccine-associated CD4 TCRs, coverage spanned spike, with dominance at 160-218 and 743-854.

The CDR3 sequence is 12 residues long. Unmatched junction bases numbered 0, after V lost 0 bases and J lost 10 bases. The V gene's germline CDR1 is SGHTA and CDR2 FQGNSA. A word on this clone: Its specificity is unknown.

Sequencing was performed on peripheral blood, taken on day 0 of MenACWY control vaccination. This chain connects TRBV7-2 to TRBJ2-1; 7 nucleotides align to TRBD2. The TCR sequence derives from an adult in good health. The CDR3 loop reads CASSLALAEQFF. In DNA form, the CDR3 reads TGTGCCAGCAGCTTAGCACTAGCGGAGCAGTTCTTC.